The present T cell receptor (beta chain) was sequenced within a study of regulatory T cells in long-lasting Graves disease (dated by TCRdb to about 2021). Broadly, across the study: Persistent Graves' disease meant more than 5 years of antithyroid drug treatment with TSH receptor autoantibodies that stayed positive. Persistent Graves' disease patients were compared with newly diagnosed Graves' disease patients by peripheral blood TCR sequencing and RNA sequencing. The study was conducted in China and was registered as a clinical trial. A total of around 35 samples were covered by TCR sequencing, comprising some 13 persistent and around 20 newly diagnosed Graves' disease patients. On average, persistent Graves' disease patients in the clinical cohort had been on antithyroid drugs for about 10.3 years. On the study overall, not on this receptor specifically: The authors acknowledged the small sample size as a limitation that may reduce accuracy. Preferential use of TRBV28, TRBJ1-2 and TRBJ2-5 was observed in persistent disease, whereas TRBV20-1 and TRBJ2-1 were favored in newly diagnosed disease. Because the primary lesion, thyroid tissue, could not be accessed, the study looked at peripheral blood alone. Only the TCR beta chain was sequenced and analyzed. Compared with newly diagnosed patients, patients with persistent Graves' disease had lower TCR Shannon entropy and fewer highly expanded clones, which suggests clonal expansion. More public clonotypes were shared among persistent patients (roughly 2,700) than among newly diagnosed patients (roughly 1,000).

In the germline V gene (reference sequence), CDR1 corresponds to LGHDT and CDR2 to YNNKEL. Its CDR3 holds 18 amino acids, cysteine through phenylalanine. The sequence is cut down to CDR3 DNA, 54 bases in frame from base 1. A distance of 27 bases separates the germline ends of V and J, which lose 5 bases and 5 bases respectively. Libraries were made using multiplex PCR. The sequencing machine was an Illumina HiSeq 4000. TCR beta libraries were built with iRepertoire HTBI primers and Arm-PCR amplification of CDR3 regions. Before sequencing, the PCR products underwent gel purification. Per the source publication's procedure: A total of 62 TRBV and some 15 TRBJ segments were identified across samples and were used for gene usage analysis of CDR3 amino acid clonotypes. Filtered high-quality paired reads were merged into contigs using COPE and FqMerger. Contigs were aligned with BLAST to IMGT TRBV, TRBD and TRBJ reference genes, and CDR3 was defined per IMGT. Clonotypes above 0.1% frequency were classified as highly expanded clones. Shannon entropy was used to measure repertoire diversity, and the Gini coefficient was used to measure V-J evenness. Public clonotypes were defined as clonotypes shared by more than one individual. In TCRdb, the public reads were trimmed at Q25 with fastp and aligned with MiXCR, with productive beta chains retained. One record per CDR3 amino acid sequence lists the most common genes and DNA. TCRdb, not the original authors, processed these V and J calls. The sample table lists about 660,000 distinct CDR3 sequences, roughly 30% of them with a count of one. Of the sample, 42% is held by the ten largest clones.

Interpreted using the paper, the time point label stands for: persistent/refractory GD, antithyroid drugs over 5 years with positive TRAb. RNA was extracted from PBMCs in TRIzol for both TCR sequencing and RNA sequencing. The diagnosis of Graves' disease followed American Thyroid Association guidelines. Recruitment of patients was carried out at an endocrinology department in Xi'an, China. Each patient gave around 9 milliliters of peripheral blood, collected in an EDTA anticoagulant tube. Ficoll Paque Plus density gradient separation was used to isolate PBMCs, and no further T cell sorting was done. An Agilent 2100 Bioanalyzer and agarose gel were used to assess RNA quality, and a NanoDrop 2000 was used to measure RNA concentration. Only a few counts were recorded for this clonotype. What antigen it recognizes has not been identified. Base-call qualities are not available, and no considerably larger clone is one nucleotide away.

This chain joins TRBV3-1 to TRBJ2-5, and TRBD2 may be the D gene, going by 6 matching bases. This specimen consisted of peripheral blood mononuclear cells (PBMCs), obtained when the disease was refractory, from a patient treated with antithyroid drugs. The receptor was derived from a female donor with Graves disease. The CDR3 amino acid sequence is: CASSFYQRPGRGGETQYF. The DNA reads as follows: TGTGCCAGCAGCTTCTATCAACGGCCGGGCCGAGGAGGGGAGACCCAGTACTTC.